This record concerns one T cell receptor (beta chain) sequence. Its antigen is not identified. This sample is part of a study of response to subunit inactivated influenza vaccine. The study's findings and limits: Few new T cells, the authors suggested, are recruited by each seasonal influenza vaccination.

TCRdb independently ran MiXCR on the RT-PCR reads; one entry per CDR3 protein. The sample gives roughly 790,000 distinct CDR3 sequences, over 20% of which show up once; approximately 10% is in the top ten. The CDR3 is made up of 12 amino acids. The V gene's germline CDR1 is ENHRY and CDR2 SYGVKD. Trimming stripped 7 bases from V and 5 bases from J, with 8 bases between. The source material was PBMCs from blood, sampled around 5 days after vaccination. The TCR was taken from a man in his fifties who received an inactivated influenza vaccine. The rearrangement uses TRBV10-3 and TRBJ2-2; D remains ambiguous. In nucleotides, the CDR3 is TGTGCCATCATTTCCATTACCGGGGAGCTGTTTTTT. It codes for CAIISITGELFF.